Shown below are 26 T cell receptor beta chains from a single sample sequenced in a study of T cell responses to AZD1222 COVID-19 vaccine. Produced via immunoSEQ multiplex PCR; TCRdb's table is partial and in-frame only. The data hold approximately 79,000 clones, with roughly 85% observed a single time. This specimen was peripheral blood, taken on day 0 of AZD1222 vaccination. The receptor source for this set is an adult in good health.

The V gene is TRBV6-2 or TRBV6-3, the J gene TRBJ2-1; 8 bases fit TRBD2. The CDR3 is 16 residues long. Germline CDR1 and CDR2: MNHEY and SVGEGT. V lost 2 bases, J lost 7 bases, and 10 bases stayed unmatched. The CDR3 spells CASSYGTSLGRNEQFF. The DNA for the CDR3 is TGTGCCAGCAGTTACGGGACTAGTTTAGGGAGGAATGAGCAGTTCTTC.

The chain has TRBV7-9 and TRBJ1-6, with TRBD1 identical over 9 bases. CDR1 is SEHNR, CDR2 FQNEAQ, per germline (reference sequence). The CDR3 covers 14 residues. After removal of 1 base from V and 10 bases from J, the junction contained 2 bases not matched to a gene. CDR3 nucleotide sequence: TGTGCCAGCAGCTTAGGGACAGGGGAGTCACCCCTCCACTTT. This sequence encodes CASSLGTGESPLHF.

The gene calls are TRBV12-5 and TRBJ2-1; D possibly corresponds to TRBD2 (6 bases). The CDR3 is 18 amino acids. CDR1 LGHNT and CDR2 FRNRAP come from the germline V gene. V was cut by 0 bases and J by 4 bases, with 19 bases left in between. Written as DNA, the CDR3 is TGTGCTAGTGGTTTGGTAAGGTGGCCGCGGGACCAATACAATGAGCAGTTCTTC. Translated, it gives CASGLVRWPRDQYNEQFF.

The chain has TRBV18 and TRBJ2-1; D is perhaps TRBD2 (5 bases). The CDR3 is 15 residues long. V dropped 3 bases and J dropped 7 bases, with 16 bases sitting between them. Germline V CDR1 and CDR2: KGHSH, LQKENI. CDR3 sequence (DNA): TGTGCCAGCTCACCTTTTGAGCGCGGAGGTAATGAGCAGTTCTTC. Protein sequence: CASSPFERGGNEQFF.

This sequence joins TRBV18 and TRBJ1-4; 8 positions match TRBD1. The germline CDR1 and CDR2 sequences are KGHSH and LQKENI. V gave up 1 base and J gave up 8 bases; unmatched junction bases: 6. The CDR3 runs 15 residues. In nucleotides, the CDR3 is TGTGCCAGCTCACCACAGTACAGGGGGGGAGAAAAACTGTTTTTT. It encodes CASSPQYRGGEKLFF.

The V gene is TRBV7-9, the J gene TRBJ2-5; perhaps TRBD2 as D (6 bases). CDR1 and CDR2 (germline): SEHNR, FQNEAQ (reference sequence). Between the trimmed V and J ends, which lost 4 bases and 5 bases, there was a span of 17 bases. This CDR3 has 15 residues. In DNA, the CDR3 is TGTGCCAGCAGCTCGGGGGTGGGCGCGGCGGAGACCCAGTACTTC. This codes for CASSSGVGAAETQYF. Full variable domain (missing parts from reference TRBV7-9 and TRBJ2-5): DTGVSQNPRHKITKRGQNVTFRCDPISEHNRLYWYRQTLGQGPEFLTYFQNEAQLEKSRLLSDRFSAERPKGSFSTLEIQRTEQGDSAMYLCASSSGVGAAETQYFGPGTRLLVL.

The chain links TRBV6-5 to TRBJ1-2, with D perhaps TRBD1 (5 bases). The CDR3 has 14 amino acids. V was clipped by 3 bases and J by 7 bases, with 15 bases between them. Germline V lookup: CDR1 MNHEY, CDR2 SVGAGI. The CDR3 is CASSYRLRGAGYTF. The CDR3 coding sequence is TGTGCCAGCAGTTATAGGTTACGTGGGGCTGGCTACACCTTC.

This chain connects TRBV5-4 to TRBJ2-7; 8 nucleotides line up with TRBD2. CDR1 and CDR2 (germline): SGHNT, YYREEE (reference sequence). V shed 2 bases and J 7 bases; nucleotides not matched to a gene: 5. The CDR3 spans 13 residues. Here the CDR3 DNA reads TGTGCCAGCAGCTTAGCGGGAGTGTGGGAGCAGTACTTC. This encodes CASSLAGVWEQYF.

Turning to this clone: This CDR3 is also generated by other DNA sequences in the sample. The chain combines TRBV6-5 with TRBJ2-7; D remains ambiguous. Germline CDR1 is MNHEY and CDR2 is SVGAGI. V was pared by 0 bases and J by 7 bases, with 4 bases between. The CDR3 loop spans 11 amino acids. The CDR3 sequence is CASSYSGEQYF. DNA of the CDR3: TGTGCCAGCAGTTACTCCGGGGAGCAGTACTTC.

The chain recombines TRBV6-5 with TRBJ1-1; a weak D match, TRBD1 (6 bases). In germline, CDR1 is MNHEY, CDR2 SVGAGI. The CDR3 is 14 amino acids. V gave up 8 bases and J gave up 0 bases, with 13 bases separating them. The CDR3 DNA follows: TGTGCCAGCGTAAGGGACACTATGAACACTGAAGCTTTCTTT. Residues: CASVRDTMNTEAFF.

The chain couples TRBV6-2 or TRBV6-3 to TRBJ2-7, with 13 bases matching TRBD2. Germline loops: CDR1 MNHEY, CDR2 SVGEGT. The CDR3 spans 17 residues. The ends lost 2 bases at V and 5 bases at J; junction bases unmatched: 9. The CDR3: CASSYGTSGIMGDEQYF. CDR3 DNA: TGTGCCAGCAGTTACGGGACTAGCGGGATCATGGGGGACGAGCAGTACTTC.

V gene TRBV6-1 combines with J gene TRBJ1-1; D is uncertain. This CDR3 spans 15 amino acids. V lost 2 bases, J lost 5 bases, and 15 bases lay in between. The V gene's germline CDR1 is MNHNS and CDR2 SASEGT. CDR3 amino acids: CASSEFSTDMTEAFF. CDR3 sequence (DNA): TGTGCCAGCAGTGAATTTTCTACTGATATGACTGAAGCTTTCTTT.

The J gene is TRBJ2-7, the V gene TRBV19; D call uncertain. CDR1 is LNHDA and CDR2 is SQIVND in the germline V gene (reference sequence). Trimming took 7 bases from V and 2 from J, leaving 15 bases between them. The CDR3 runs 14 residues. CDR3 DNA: TGTGCCAGTACGTATAGGGTCGGCCCCTACGAGCAGTACTTC. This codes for CASTYRVGPYEQYF.

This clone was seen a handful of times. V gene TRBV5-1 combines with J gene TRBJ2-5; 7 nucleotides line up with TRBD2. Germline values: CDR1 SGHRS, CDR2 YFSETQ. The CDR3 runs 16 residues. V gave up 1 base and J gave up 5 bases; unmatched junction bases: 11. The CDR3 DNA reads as TGCGCCAGCAGCTTGCCAGGCGGGGGTATAGGGGAGACCCAGTACTTC. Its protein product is CASSLPGGGIGETQYF.

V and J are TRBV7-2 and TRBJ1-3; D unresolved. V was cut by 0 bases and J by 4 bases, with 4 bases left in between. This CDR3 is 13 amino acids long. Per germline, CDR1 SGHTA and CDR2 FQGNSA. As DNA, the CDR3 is TGTGCCAGCAGCTTAGCGGGGGGAAACACCATATATTTT. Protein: CASSLAGGNTIYF.

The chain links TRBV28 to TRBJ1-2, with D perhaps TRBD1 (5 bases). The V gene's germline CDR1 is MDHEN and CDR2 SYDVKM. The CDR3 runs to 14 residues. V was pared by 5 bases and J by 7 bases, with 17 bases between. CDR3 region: CASSPGPQPGGYTF. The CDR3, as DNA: TGTGCCAGCAGTCCGGGACCCCAACCGGGTGGCTACACCTTC.

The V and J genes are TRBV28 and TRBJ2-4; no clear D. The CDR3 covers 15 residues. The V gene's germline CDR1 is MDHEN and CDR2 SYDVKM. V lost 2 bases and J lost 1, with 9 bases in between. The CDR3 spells CASSLRSSAKNIQYF. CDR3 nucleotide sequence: TGTGCCAGCAGTTTAAGAAGTTCGGCCAAAAACATTCAGTACTTC.

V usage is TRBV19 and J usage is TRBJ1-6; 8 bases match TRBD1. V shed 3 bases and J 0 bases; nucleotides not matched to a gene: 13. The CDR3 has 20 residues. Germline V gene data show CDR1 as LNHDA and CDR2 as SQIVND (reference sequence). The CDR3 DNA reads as TGTGCCAGTAGTATGGAGCTCGGGACAGGTGAACCCTCCTATAATTCACCCCTCCACTTT. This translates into CASSMELGTGEPSYNSPLHF.

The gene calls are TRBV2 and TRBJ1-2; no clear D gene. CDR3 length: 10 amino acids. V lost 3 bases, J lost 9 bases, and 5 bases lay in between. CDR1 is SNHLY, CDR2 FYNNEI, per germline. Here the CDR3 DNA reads TGTGCCAGCAGTGACCCACGCTACACCTTC. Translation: CASSDPRYTF.

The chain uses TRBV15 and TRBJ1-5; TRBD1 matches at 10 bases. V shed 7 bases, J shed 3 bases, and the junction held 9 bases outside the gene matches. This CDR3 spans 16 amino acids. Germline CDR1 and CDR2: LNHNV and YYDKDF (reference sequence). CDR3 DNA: TGTGCCACCAACTTGGACAGGGGGTTATACAATCAGCCCCAGCATTTT. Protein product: CATNLDRGLYNQPQHF.

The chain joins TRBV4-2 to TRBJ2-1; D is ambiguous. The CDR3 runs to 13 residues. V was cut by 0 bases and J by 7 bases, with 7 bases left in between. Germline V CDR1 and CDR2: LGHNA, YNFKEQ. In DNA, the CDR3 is TGTGCCAGCAGCCAAGATCACACGAATGAGCAGTTCTTC. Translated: CASSQDHTNEQFF.

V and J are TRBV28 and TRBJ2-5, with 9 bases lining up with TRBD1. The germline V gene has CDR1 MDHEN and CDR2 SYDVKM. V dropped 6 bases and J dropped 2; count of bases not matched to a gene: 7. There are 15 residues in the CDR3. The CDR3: CASRSGTGHQETQYF. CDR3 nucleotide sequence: TGTGCCAGCAGATCCGGGACAGGGCATCAAGAGACCCAGTACTTC.

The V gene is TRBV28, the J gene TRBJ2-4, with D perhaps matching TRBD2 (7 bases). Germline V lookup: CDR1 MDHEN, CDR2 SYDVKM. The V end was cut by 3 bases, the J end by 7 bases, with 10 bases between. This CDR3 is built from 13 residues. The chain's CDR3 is CASSFGGPNIQYF. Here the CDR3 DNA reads TGTGCCAGCAGTTTCGGGGGGCCCAACATTCAGTACTTC.

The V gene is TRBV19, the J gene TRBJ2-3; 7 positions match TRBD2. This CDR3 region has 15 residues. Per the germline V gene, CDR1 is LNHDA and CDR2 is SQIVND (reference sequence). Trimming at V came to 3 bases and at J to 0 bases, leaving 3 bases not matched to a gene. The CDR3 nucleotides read TGTGCCAGTAGTATGGGAGCGGGGAGCACAGATACGCAGTATTTT. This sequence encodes CASSMGAGSTDTQYF.

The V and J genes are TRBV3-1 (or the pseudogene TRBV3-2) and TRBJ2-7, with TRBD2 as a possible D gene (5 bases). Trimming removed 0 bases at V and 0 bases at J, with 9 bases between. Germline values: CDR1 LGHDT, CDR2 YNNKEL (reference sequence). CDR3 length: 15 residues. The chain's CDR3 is CASSQELAGSYEQYF. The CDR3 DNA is TGTGCCAGCAGCCAAGAGCTCGCGGGCTCCTACGAGCAGTACTTC.

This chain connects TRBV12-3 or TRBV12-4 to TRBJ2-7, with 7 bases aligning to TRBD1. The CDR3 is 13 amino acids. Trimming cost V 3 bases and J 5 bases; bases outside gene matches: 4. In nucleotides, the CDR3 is TGTGCCAGCAGTTTCCGGGACAGCCACGAGCAGTACTTC. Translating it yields CASSFRDSHEQYF.